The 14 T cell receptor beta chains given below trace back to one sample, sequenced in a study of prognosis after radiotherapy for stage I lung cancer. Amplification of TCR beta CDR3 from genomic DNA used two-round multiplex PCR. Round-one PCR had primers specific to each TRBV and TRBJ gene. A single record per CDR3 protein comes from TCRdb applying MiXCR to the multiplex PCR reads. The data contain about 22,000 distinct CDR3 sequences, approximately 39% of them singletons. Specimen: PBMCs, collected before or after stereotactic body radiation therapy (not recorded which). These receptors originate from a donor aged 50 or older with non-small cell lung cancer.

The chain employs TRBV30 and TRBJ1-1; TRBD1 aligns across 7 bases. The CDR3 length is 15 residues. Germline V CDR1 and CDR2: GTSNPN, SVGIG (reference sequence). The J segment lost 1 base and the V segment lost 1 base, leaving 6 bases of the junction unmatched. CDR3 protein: CAWSGKDRWNTEAFF. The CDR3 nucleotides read TGTGCCTGGAGTGGAAAGGACAGGTGGAACACTGAAGCTTTCTTT.

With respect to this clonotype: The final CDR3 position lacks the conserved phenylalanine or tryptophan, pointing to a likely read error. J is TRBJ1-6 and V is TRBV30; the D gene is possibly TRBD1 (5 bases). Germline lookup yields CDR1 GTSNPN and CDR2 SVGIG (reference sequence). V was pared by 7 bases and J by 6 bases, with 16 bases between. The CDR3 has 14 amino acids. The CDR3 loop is CASTPGLTNSPLHS. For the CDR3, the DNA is TGTGCCTCGACACCGGGACTTACTAATTCACCCCTCCACTCT.

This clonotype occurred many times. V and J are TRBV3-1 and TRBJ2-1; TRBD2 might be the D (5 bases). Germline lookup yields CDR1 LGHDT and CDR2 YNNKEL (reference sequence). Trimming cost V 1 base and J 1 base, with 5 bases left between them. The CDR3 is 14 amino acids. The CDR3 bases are TGTGCCAGCAGCCAAGGAGGGTCCTACAATGAGCAGTTCTTC. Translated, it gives CASSQGGSYNEQFF.

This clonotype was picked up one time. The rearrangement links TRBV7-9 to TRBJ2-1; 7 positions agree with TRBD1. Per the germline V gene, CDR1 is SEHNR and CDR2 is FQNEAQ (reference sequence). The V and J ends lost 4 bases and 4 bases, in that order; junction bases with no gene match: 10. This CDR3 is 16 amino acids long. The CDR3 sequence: CASSSRDSIDYNEQFF. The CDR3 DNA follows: TGTGCCAGCAGCTCCCGGGACAGCATTGATTACAATGAGCAGTTCTTC.

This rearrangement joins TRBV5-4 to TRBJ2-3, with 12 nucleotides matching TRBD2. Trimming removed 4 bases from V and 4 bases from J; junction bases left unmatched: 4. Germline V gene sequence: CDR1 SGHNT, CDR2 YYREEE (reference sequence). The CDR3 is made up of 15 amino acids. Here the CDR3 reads CASSRGLAGPDTQYF. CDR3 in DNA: TGTGCCAGCAGCCGCGGACTAGCGGGGCCAGATACGCAGTATTTT.

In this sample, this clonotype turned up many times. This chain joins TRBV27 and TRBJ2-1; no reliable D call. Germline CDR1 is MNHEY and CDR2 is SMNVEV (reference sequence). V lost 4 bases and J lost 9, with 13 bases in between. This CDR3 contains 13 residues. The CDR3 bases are TGTGCCAGCAGTTGGCGTAGGGTAGCTGAGCAGTTCTTC. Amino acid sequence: CASSWRRVAEQFF.

The CDR3 bases are TGCGCCAGCAGGGGGAGAACAGGGCTACGTGAGAGCAATCAGCCCCAGCATTTT. Protein product: CASRGRTGLRESNQPQHF. The chain employs TRBV5-1 and TRBJ1-5; D perhaps matches TRBD1 (6 bases). This CDR3 has 18 residues. Germline CDR1 reads SGHRS; CDR2 reads YFSETQ. Trimming pared 5 bases from V and 1 base from J, leaving 22 bases between.

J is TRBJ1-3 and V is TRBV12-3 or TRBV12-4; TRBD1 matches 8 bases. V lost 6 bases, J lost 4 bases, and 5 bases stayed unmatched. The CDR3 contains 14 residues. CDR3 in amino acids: CASRQTGVGNTIYF. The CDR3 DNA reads TGTGCCAGCAGACAGACAGGGGTAGGAAACACCATATATTTT.

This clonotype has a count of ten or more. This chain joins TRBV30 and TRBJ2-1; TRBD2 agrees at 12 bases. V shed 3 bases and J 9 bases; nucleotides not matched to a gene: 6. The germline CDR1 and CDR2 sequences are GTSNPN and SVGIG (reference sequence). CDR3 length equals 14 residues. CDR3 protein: CAWRRLAGVGEQFF. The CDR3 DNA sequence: TGTGCCTGGAGGAGACTAGCGGGAGTAGGTGAGCAGTTCTTC. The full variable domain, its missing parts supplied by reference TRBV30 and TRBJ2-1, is SQTIHQWPATLVQPVGSPLSLECTVEGTSNPNLYWYRQAAGRGLQLLFYSVGIGQISSEVPQNLSASRPQDRQFILSSKKLLLSDSGFYLCAWRRLAGVGEQFFGPGTRLTVL.

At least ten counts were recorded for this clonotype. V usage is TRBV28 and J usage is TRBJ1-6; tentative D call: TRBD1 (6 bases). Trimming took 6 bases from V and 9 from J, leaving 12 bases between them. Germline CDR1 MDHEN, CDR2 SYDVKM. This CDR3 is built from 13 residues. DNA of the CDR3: TGTGCCAGCAGGAAACAGGGTGCTTCACCCCTCCACTTT. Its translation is CASRKQGASPLHF.

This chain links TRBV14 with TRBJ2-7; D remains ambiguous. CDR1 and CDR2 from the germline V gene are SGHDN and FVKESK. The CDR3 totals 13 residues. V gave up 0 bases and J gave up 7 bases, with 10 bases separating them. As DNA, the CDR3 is TGTGCCAGCAGCCAAGATGACGGAAAAGAGCAGTACTTC. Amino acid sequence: CASSQDDGKEQYF.

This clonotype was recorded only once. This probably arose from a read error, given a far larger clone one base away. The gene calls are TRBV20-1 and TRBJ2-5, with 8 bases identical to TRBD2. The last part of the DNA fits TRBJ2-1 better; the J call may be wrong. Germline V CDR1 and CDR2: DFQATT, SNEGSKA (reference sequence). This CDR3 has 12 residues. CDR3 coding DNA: TGCAGTGCTAGACGGACTAGCAATCATCAGTTCTTC. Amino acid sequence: CSARRTSNHQFF.

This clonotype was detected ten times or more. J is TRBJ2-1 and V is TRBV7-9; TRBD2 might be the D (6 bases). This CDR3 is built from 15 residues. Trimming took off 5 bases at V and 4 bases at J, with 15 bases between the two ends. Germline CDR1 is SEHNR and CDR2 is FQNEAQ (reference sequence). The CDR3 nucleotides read TGTGCCAGCAGCGACCGGGACTCGCTTTACAATGAGCAGTTCTTC. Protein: CASSDRDSLYNEQFF.

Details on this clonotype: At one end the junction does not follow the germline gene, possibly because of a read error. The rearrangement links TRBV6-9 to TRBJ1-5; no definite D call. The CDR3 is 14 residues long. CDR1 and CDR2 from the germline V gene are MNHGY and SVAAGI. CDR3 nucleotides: TGTGCCAGCAGTTACTTGGGTAGCAATCAGCCCCGGCATTTT. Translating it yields CASSYLGSNQPRHF.